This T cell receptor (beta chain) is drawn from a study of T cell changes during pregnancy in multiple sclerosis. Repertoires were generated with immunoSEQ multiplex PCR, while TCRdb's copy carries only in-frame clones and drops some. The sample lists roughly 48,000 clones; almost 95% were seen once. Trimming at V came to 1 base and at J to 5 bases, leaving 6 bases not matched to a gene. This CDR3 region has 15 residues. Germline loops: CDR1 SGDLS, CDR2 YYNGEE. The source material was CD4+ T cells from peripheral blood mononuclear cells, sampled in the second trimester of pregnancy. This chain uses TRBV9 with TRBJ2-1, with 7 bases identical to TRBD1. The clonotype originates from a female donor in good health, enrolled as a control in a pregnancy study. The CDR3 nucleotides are TGTGCCAGCAGCGTAAGGACAGGAACCAACAATGAGCAGTTCTTC. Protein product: CASSVRTGTNNEQFF.